Listed below are T cell receptor beta chains from one sample, sequenced in a study of blood T cell repertoires in COVID-19. Clones were read by immunoSEQ multiplex PCR, and TCRdb kept only the in-frame ones, dropping some. The sample holds tens of thousands of clones, roughly 85% seen once. Sequenced: peripheral blood. The receptors shown here come from a human donor in a cohort sampled during active COVID-19. Both conserved end residues are part of each CDR3. A D gene is named only where the DNA matches it firmly. Expanded clones are given a class, and other clones once, few, many or no size at all.

d_call j_call clone_size v_call cdr3_aa cdr3_nt
TRBD1 TRBJ1-5 - TRBV7-9 CASSLQGDNQPQHF TGTGCCAGCAGCCTTCAGGGGGACAATCAGCCCCAGCATTTT
- TRBJ1-4 - TRBV5-1 CASSPTPVVGEKLFF TGCGCCAGCAGCCCTACCCCGGTAGTTGGTGAAAAACTGTTTTTT
TRBD1 TRBJ2-7 few TRBV5-4 CASRKDREIYEQYF TGTGCCAGCAGAAAGGACAGGGAAATCTACGAGCAGTACTTC
TRBD2 TRBJ2-1 - TRBV4-2 CASSQGLGSGRYNEQFF TGTGCCAGCAGCCAAGGATTGGGTAGCGGGAGGTACAATGAGCAGTTCTTC
- TRBJ2-1 - TRBV3-1/TRBV3-2 CASSQRDRYNEQFF TGTGCCAGCAGCCAGCGGGATAGGTACAATGAGCAGTTCTTC
TRBD2 TRBJ2-1 - TRBV19 CASSIRGGGRTSASSYNEQFF TGTGCCAGTAGTATTCGGGGCGGGGGGAGGACTAGCGCAAGCTCCTACAATGAGCAGTTCTTC
TRBD2 TRBJ2-7 - TRBV6-5 CASRTSASSYEQYF TGTGCCAGCCGTACTAGCGCTAGCTCCTACGAGCAGTACTTC
- TRBJ2-7 - TRBV6-5 CASSRSPTYEQYF TGTGCCAGCAGTCGCAGTCCCACCTACGAGCAGTACTTC
TRBD2 TRBJ2-5 - TRBV19 CASTHRGDQETQYF TGTGCCAGTACCCATCGGGGGGACCAAGAGACCCAGTACTTC
- TRBJ1-2 - TRBV5-1 CASSLAGDYGYTF TGCGCCAGCAGCTTGGCAGGGGACTATGGCTACACCTTC
TRBD1 TRBJ1-4 - TRBV24-1 CATSDPRQGTNEKLFF TGTGCCACCAGTGATCCCCGACAGGGGACTAATGAAAAACTGTTTTTT
TRBD2 TRBJ2-1 - TRBV5-8 CASSPGTSGTNEQFF TGTGCCAGCAGCCCCGGGACTAGCGGGACCAATGAGCAGTTCTTC
TRBD2 TRBJ2-1 - TRBV19 CASSIFRTSGSSSYNEQFF TGTGCCAGTAGTATATTCCGGACTAGCGGGAGTTCGTCCTACAATGAGCAGTTCTTC
- TRBJ1-2 once TRBV5-1 CASSLLGESGYTF TGCGCCAGCAGCTTGTTGGGAGAGTCCGGCTACACCTTC
- TRBJ2-4 once TRBV5-5 CASSRRGGDKNIQYF TGTGCCAGCAGCCGCCGAGGGGGAGACAAAAACATTCAGTACTTC
- TRBJ1-2 - TRBV28 CASSFFGGGYTF TGTGCCAGCAGTTTTTTCGGGGGAGGCTACACCTTC
- TRBJ2-1 - TRBV6-1 CASSDGSYNEQFF TGTGCCAGCAGTGACGGGAGCTACAATGAGCAGTTCTTC
TRBD1 TRBJ2-5 - TRBV24-1 CATSDPGTGGETQYF TGTGCCACCAGTGACCCCGGGACAGGGGGAGAGACCCAGTACTTC
TRBD1 TRBJ1-1 - TRBV15 CATSREGGALNTEAFF TGTGCCACCAGCAGAGAAGGGGGCGCCCTGAACACTGAAGCTTTCTTT
TRBD2 TRBJ2-7 - TRBV7-8 CASSSWVAGIHEQYF TGTGCCAGCAGCTCCTGGGTAGCGGGAATCCACGAGCAGTACTTC
- TRBJ2-3 - TRBV2 CASSQDSTDTQYF TGTGCCAGCAGCCAGGATAGCACAGATACGCAGTATTTT
TRBD1 TRBJ2-5 - TRBV14 CASSQDRGRGETQYF TGTGCCAGCAGCCAGGACAGGGGGCGCGGAGAGACCCAGTACTTC
- TRBJ1-2 - TRBV29-1 CSVDWGVGNYGYTF TGCAGCGTTGATTGGGGCGTTGGCAACTATGGCTACACCTTC
- TRBJ2-3 few TRBV7-9 CASSPDIDTQYF TGTGCCAGCAGCCCGGACATAGATACGCAGTATTTT
TRBD2 TRBJ2-7 once TRBV11-3 CASSSGGPRFEQYF TGTGCCAGCAGTTCGGGAGGCCCTCGCTTCGAGCAGTACTTC
TRBD1 TRBJ1-2 - TRBV30 CAWSKGQSENYGYTF TGTGCCTGGAGTAAGGGACAGAGCGAGAACTATGGCTACACCTTC
- TRBJ2-5 - TRBV9 CASSVEGQGGQETQYF TGTGCCAGCAGCGTAGAGGGGCAGGGAGGCCAAGAGACCCAGTACTTC
- TRBJ1-2 - TRBV11-2 CASSSRGLNYGYTF TGTGCCAGCAGCTCCAGGGGTCTGAACTATGGCTACACCTTC
- TRBJ2-3 - TRBV10-3 CASAGQAGYTDTQYF TGTGCCAGCGCTGGACAAGCCGGATACACAGATACGCAGTATTTT